The 30 T cell receptor beta chains listed next were all sequenced from one sample in a study of blood T cell repertoires in COVID-19. Libraries were prepared by immunoSEQ multiplex PCR; TCRdb keeps only in-frame clonotypes and omits some of them. The sample carries approximately 440,000 clones, about 91% recorded once. Source material: peripheral blood. The origin of the receptors is a woman aged 50 to 65 with COVID-19, enrolled during active disease.

The count of this clone is one. CDR3 DNA sequence: TGTGCCAGCAGTGAAGGGCAGGCAGTAAGCCTTCCTAACTATGGCTACACCTTC. Amino acid sequence: CASSEGQAVSLPNYGYTF. The chain recombines TRBV2 with TRBJ1-2; no clear D. Germline-derived CDR1 and CDR2 are SNHLY and FYNNEI. This CDR3 is 18 amino acids long. The V and J ends lost 1 base and 0 bases respectively, with 18 bases between them.

This chain connects TRBV5-8 to TRBJ1-1, with D perhaps matching TRBD1 (5 bases). Trimming took off 0 bases at V and 0 bases at J, with 15 bases between the two ends. This CDR3 is built from 17 residues. CDR1 SGHTS and CDR2 YDEGEE come from the germline V gene. CDR3 amino acids: CASSLVQGSRMNTEAFF. In DNA form, the CDR3 reads TGTGCCAGCAGCTTGGTTCAGGGAAGTAGGATGAACACTGAAGCTTTCTTT.

The rearrangement uses TRBV7-9 and TRBJ1-2; D not resolved. V lost 1 base, J lost 4 bases, and 13 bases lay in between. This CDR3 comprises 15 residues. CDR1 and CDR2 (germline): SEHNR, FQNEAQ (reference sequence). CDR3 in DNA: TGTGCCAGCAGCTTAGTAGGGAGTAACCTCTATGGCTACACCTTC. This translates into CASSLVGSNLYGYTF.

V and J are TRBV6-1 and TRBJ1-2; 8 positions match TRBD1. CDR3 size: 14 residues. CDR1 and CDR2 from the germline V gene are MNHNS and SASEGT. Trimming took 0 bases from V and 8 from J; bases not matched to a gene: 5. The CDR3 region is CASSEAMDRDGYTF. The CDR3, as DNA: TGTGCCAGCAGTGAAGCAATGGACAGGGACGGCTACACCTTC.

J is TRBJ1-4 and V is TRBV4-1; perhaps TRBD1 as D (6 bases). Germline V lookup: CDR1 MGHRA, CDR2 YSYEKL. The CDR3 runs 17 residues. V shed 1 base and J shed 8 bases, with 20 bases lying between them. The CDR3 here is CASSQGVNRGAGEKLFF. As DNA, the CDR3 is TGCGCCAGCAGCCAAGGGGTAAACCGGGGGGCTGGGGAAAAACTGTTTTTT.

The chain is built from TRBV27 and TRBJ2-7, with D hard to call. The V gene lost 7 bases and the J gene lost 1 base, with 11 bases spanning the gap. CDR1 is MNHEY and CDR2 is SMNVEV in the germline V gene (reference sequence). This CDR3 is built from 13 residues. The CDR3, as DNA: TGTGCCAGCACCCCCCCAGGTTCCTACGAGCAGTACTTC. Translated, it gives CASTPPGSYEQYF.

The chain is built from TRBV29-1 and TRBJ2-4, with a weak D call TRBD1 (6 bases). Trimming shortened V by 4 bases and J by 4 bases, and 14 bases separated the two germline ends. Germline V gene data show CDR1 as SQVTM and CDR2 as ANQGSEA. The CDR3 is 14 amino acids. CDR3 bases: TGCAGCGTTGCATGGGGGCAGGCTAAAAACATTCAGTACTTC. Protein: CSVAWGQAKNIQYF.

This sequence joins TRBV5-6 and TRBJ1-4; D call uncertain. Germline CDR1 is SGHDT and CDR2 is YYEEEE. This CDR3 has 12 residues. Trimming cost V 4 bases and J 4 bases, with 5 bases left between them. The CDR3 nucleotides read TGTGCCAGCAGCACCTATAATGAAAAACTGTTTTTT. Translation gives CASSTYNEKLFF.

The CDR3 region is CASSRGGMNTEAFF. The CDR3 coding sequence is TGTGCCAGCAGCCGGGGGGGAATGAACACTGAAGCTTTCTTT. The rearrangement links TRBV7-3 to TRBJ1-1; D is possibly TRBD1 (5 bases). The CDR3 runs 14 residues. V was trimmed by 5 bases and J by 0 bases, leaving 10 bases between them. Germline CDR1 reads SGHTA; CDR2 reads FQGTGA.

The chain joins TRBV12-3 or TRBV12-4 to TRBJ2-1, with D tentatively TRBD1 (5 bases). The CDR3 covers 11 residues. V was cut by 6 bases and J by 7 bases, with 7 bases left in between. The CDR3: CASSRVNEQFF. The CDR3, as DNA: TGTGCCAGCAGCAGGGTTAATGAGCAGTTCTTC.

The chain employs TRBV19 and TRBJ2-6; 12 nucleotides agree with TRBD1. CDR1 is LNHDA, CDR2 SQIVND, per germline (reference sequence). Unmatched junction bases numbered 7, after V lost 9 bases and J lost 4 bases. This CDR3 is 16 amino acids long. CDR3 nucleotides: TGTGCCAGCCGGGACAGGGGGCTGCAAGGGGCCAACGTCCTGACTTTC. Translating gives CASRDRGLQGANVLTF. Variable domain in full (rest from reference TRBV19 and TRBJ2-6): DGGITQSPKYLFRKEGQNVTLSCEQNLNHDAMYWYRQDPGQGLRLIYYSQIVNDFQKGDIAEGYSVSREKKESFPLTVTSAQKNPTAFYLCASRDRGLQGANVLTFGAGSRLTVL.

The chain is built from TRBV5-1 and TRBJ1-1, with unresolved D. The CDR3 sequence is 14 residues long. V lost 0 bases and J lost 4, with 10 bases in between. CDR1 is SGHRS, CDR2 YFSETQ, per germline. The CDR3 sequence: CASSLAGMGTEAFF. DNA of the CDR3: TGCGCCAGCAGCTTGGCCGGGATGGGCACTGAAGCTTTCTTT.

The chain combines TRBV11-2 with TRBJ1-1; TRBD1 is a possible D gene (6 bases). The CDR3 runs 16 residues. From germline, CDR1 is SGHAT and CDR2 FQNNGV. V lost 5 bases and J lost 4, with 20 bases in between. The CDR3 DNA sequence: TGTGCCAGCAGCCCAGGGGTCGGGGATTCGGGCACTGAAGCTTTCTTT. The encoded protein is CASSPGVGDSGTEAFF.

The chain recombines TRBV30 with TRBJ1-2; weak D call: TRBD1 (5 bases). Trimming cost V 0 bases and J 7 bases, with 12 bases left between them. The CDR3 runs to 13 residues. Germline lookup yields CDR1 GTSNPN and CDR2 SVGIG (reference sequence). Here the CDR3 reads CAWSVGAGSGYTF. In DNA, the CDR3 is TGTGCCTGGAGTGTAGGGGCAGGGTCTGGCTACACCTTC. Full variable domain (remainder filled in from reference TRBV30 and TRBJ1-2): SQTIHQWPATLVQPVGSPLSLECTVEGTSNPNLYWYRQAAGRGLQLLFYSVGIGQISSEVPQNLSASRPQDRQFILSSKKLLLSDSGFYLCAWSVGAGSGYTFGSGTRLTVV.

The chain couples TRBV6-1 to TRBJ2-7; 10 nucleotides match TRBD1. After removal of 3 bases from V and 4 bases from J, the junction contained 6 bases not matched to a gene. The germline CDR1 and CDR2 sequences are MNHNS and SASEGT. The CDR3 runs 15 residues. The CDR3 protein is CASSDPGTGVYEQYF. CDR3 DNA: TGTGCCAGCAGTGACCCCGGGACAGGGGTGTACGAGCAGTACTTC.

This chain links TRBV19 with TRBJ2-1; 7 bases map to TRBD2. With 1 base clipped from V and 3 bases from J, the junction kept 12 bases outside the gene matches. The CDR3 runs 18 residues. Germline V gives CDR1 LNHDA, CDR2 SQIVND (reference sequence). The CDR3, as DNA: TGTGCCAGTAGTATAGTGGTGGGAGGGCAGTTCATCTACAATGAGCAGTTCTTC. Its translation is CASSIVVGGQFIYNEQFF.

V and J are TRBV3-1 (or the pseudogene TRBV3-2) and TRBJ1-2; maybe TRBD1 (6 bases). The CDR3 consists of 15 residues. CDR1 and CDR2 from the germline V gene are LGHDT and YNNKEL (reference sequence). Trimming shortened V by 0 bases and J by 6 bases, and 14 bases separated the two germline ends. The CDR3 DNA sequence: TGTGCCAGCAGCCAAGATTTCGGGGGGCAGAATGGCTACACCTTC. It yields the protein CASSQDFGGQNGYTF.

The CDR3 coding sequence is TGTGCCAGCAGTCTGGGGGCCAGGGGACGGAGCACTGAAGCTTTCTTT. It codes for CASSLGARGRSTEAFF. This chain joins TRBV28 and TRBJ1-1; tentative D call: TRBD1 (6 bases). V lost 5 bases and J 4 bases, leaving 20 bases between the germline ends. Germline CDR1 MDHEN, CDR2 SYDVKM. The CDR3 runs to 16 residues.

The chain couples TRBV6-6 to TRBJ1-6; D is perhaps TRBD1 (5 bases). CDR3 length: 15 amino acids. Germline CDR1 reads MNHNY; CDR2 reads SVGAGI (reference sequence). V lost 2 bases, J lost 7 bases, and 12 bases lay in between. The CDR3 loop is CASSYARDLNSPLHF. The DNA of the CDR3 is TGTGCCAGCAGTTACGCCAGGGATTTGAATTCACCCCTCCACTTT.

The rearrangement joins TRBV4-2 to TRBJ2-5, with 8 bases identical to TRBD2. The CDR3 spans 19 residues. Looked up from germline, CDR1 is LGHNA and CDR2 is YNFKEQ. The V gene end was trimmed by 0 bases and the J gene end by 2 bases; junction bases not matched to a gene: 14. The CDR3: CASSQDMTTGGEDQETQYF. CDR3 DNA: TGTGCCAGCAGCCAAGATATGACCACCGGGGGGGAAGATCAAGAGACCCAGTACTTC.

The chain is built from TRBV19 and TRBJ2-7; D call uncertain. The germline V gene encodes CDR1 LNHDA and CDR2 SQIVND (reference sequence). The V end lost 5 bases, the J end lost 6 bases, and 8 bases lay between the germline ends. CDR3 length: 11 amino acids. CDR3 loop: CASSLNGEQYF. DNA for the CDR3: TGTGCCAGTAGTCTGAACGGCGAGCAGTACTTC.

The rearrangement uses TRBV28 and TRBJ1-2; 8 bases agree with TRBD1. The length of the CDR3 is 16 residues. The V and J ends lost 3 bases and 4 bases, in that order; junction bases with no gene match: 10. Germline CDR1 reads MDHEN; CDR2 reads SYDVKM. The CDR3 protein is CASSFRDWTGRYGYTF. Here the CDR3 DNA reads TGTGCCAGCAGTTTCCGAGATTGGACAGGGCGCTATGGCTACACCTTC.

There are a few counts of this clone. The chain carries TRBV5-1 and TRBJ2-3; D gene uncertain. V dropped 0 bases and J dropped 0 bases, with 14 bases sitting between them. This CDR3 has 17 residues. Germline values: CDR1 SGHRS, CDR2 YFSETQ. The CDR3 coding sequence is TGCGCCAGCAGCTTGGTTAGGCTAGAATCTAGCACAGATACGCAGTATTTT. It encodes CASSLVRLESSTDTQYF.

The chain is built from TRBV7-3 and TRBJ2-3, with 9 bases aligning to TRBD2. V was pared by 5 bases and J by 2 bases, with 8 bases of the junction left unmatched. This CDR3 contains 16 residues. Germline V gene sequence: CDR1 SGHTA, CDR2 FQGTGA. The CDR3 nucleotides read TGTGCCAGCAGCCCACGGCTAGCGGGGTCCACAGATACGCAGTATTTT. The encoded protein is CASSPRLAGSTDTQYF.

The V and J genes are TRBV9 and TRBJ2-5; D is possibly TRBD1 (5 bases). The V gene's germline CDR1 is SGDLS and CDR2 YYNGEE. With 4 bases removed from V and 1 base from J, the gap between germline ends came to 17 bases. The CDR3 loop spans 16 amino acids. The CDR3 loop is CASSPDPTGFQETQYF. The DNA for the CDR3 is TGTGCCAGCAGCCCTGACCCTACAGGTTTCCAAGAGACCCAGTACTTC.

This chain connects TRBV4-2 to TRBJ2-3, with 7 bases identical to TRBD1. Germline V lookup: CDR1 LGHNA, CDR2 YNFKEQ. The ends lost 5 bases at V and 5 bases at J; junction bases unmatched: 22. The CDR3 spans 19 residues. The CDR3 nucleotides are TGTGCCAGCAGCACCCACCTTCGAGACAGGGCGTCTTATGAAGATACGCAGTATTTT. Translating gives CASSTHLRDRASYEDTQYF.

The chain links TRBV5-1 to TRBJ1-1; D not resolved. The CDR3 is 14 amino acids. V was cut by 3 bases and J by 0 bases, with 9 bases left in between. Germline assignment: CDR1 SGHRS and CDR2 YFSETQ. The CDR3 protein is CASSSETMNTEAFF. CDR3 bases: TGCGCCAGCAGCTCAGAGACAATGAACACTGAAGCTTTCTTT.

The CDR3 coding sequence is TGTGCCAGCAGATCCAGTGGAAACACCATATATTTT. Its translation: CASRSSGNTIYF. The chain links TRBV25-1 to TRBJ1-3; D unclear. The ends were cut back, 6 bases at V and 3 bases at J, with 6 bases in the middle. In germline, CDR1 is MGHDK, CDR2 SYGVNS. The CDR3 extends over 12 amino acids.

The rearrangement links TRBV19 to TRBJ2-2; D might be TRBD2 (5 bases). The CDR3 spans 13 residues. V dropped 3 bases and J dropped 6 bases, with 8 bases sitting between them. The germline V gene has CDR1 LNHDA and CDR2 SQIVND (reference sequence). CDR3 sequence reads: CASSIPGAGELFF. The CDR3 DNA is TGTGCCAGTAGTATTCCCGGGGCCGGGGAGCTGTTTTTT.

The gene calls are TRBV24-1 and TRBJ2-7; D remains unclear. This CDR3 is 12 amino acids long. The V and J ends lost 4 bases and 2 bases respectively, with 5 bases between them. Germline values: CDR1 KGHDR, CDR2 SFDVKD. The CDR3 DNA is TGTGCCACCAGTGACAACACCTACGAGCAGTACTTC. Encoded protein: CATSDNTYEQYF.